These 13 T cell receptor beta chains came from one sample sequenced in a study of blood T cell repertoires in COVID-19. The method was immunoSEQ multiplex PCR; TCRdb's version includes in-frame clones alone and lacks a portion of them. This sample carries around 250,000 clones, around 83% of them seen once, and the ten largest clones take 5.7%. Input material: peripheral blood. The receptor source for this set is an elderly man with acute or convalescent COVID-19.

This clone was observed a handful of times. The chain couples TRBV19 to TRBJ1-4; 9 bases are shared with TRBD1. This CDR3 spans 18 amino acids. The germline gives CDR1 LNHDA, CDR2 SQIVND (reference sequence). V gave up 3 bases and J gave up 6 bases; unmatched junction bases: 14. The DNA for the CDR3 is TGTGCCAGTAGTATGTCTTTTTGGGGACAGGGAGGTGATGAAAAACTGTTTTTT. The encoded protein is CASSMSFWGQGGDEKLFF.

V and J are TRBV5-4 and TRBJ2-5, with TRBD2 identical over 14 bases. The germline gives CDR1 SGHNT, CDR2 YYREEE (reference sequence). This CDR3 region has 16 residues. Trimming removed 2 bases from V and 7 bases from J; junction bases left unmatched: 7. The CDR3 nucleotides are TGTGCCAGCAGCTTAAGGACTAGCGGGGGGAAAGGGACCCAGTACTTC. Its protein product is CASSLRTSGGKGTQYF. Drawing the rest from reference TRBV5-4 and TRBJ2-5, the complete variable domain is ETGVTQSPTHLIKTRGQQVTLRCSSQSGHNTVSWYQQALGQGPQFIFQYYREEENGRGNFPPRFSGLQFPNYSSELNVNALELDDSALYLCASSLRTSGGKGTQYFGPGTRLLVL.

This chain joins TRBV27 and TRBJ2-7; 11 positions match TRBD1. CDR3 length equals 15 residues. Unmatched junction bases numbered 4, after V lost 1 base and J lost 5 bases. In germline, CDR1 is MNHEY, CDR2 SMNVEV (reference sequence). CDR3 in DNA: TGTGCCAGCAGTTTATGGGGACAGGGGGACCACGAGCAGTACTTC. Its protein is CASSLWGQGDHEQYF.

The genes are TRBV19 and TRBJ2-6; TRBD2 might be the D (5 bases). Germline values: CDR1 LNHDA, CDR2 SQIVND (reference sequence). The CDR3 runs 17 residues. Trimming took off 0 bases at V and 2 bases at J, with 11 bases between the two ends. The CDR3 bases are TGTGCCAGTAGTATAGATCTACGGGGTGCTGGGGCCAACGTCCTGACTTTC. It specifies CASSIDLRGAGANVLTF.

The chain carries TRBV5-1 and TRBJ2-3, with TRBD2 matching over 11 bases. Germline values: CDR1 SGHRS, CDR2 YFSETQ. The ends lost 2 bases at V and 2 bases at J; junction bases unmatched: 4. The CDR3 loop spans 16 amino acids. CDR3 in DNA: TGCGCCAGCAGCTTACAGACTAGCGGGGTCACAGATACGCAGTATTTT. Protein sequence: CASSLQTSGVTDTQYF.

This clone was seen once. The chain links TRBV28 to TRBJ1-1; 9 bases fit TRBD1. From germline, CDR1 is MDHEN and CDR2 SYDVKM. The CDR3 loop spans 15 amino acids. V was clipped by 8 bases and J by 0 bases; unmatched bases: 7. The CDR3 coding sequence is TGTGCCAGCCGGGGGACAGGGCTTATGAACACTGAAGCTTTCTTT. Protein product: CASRGTGLMNTEAFF.

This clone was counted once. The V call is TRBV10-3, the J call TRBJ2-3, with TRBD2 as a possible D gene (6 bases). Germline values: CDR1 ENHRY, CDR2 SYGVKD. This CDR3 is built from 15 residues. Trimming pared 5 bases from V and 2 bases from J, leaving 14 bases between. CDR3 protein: CAISLGAGSTDTQYF. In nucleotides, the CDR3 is TGTGCCATCAGTTTAGGGGCGGGATCCACAGATACGCAGTATTTT.

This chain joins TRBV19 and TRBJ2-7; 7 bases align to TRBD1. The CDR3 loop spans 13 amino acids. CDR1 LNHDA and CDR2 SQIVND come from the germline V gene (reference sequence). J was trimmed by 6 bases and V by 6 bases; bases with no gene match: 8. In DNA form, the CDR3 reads TGTGCCAGTAGGAGACAGGGTATGGGCGAGCAGTACTTC. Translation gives CASRRQGMGEQYF.

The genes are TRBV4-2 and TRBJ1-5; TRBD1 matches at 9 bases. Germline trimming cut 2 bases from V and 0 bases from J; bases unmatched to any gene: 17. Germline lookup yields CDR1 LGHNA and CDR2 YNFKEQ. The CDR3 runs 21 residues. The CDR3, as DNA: TGTGCCAGCAGCCAACAGGCGCACTCCGGGACAGGGAGGAATAGCAATCAGCCCCAGCATTTT. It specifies CASSQQAHSGTGRNSNQPQHF.

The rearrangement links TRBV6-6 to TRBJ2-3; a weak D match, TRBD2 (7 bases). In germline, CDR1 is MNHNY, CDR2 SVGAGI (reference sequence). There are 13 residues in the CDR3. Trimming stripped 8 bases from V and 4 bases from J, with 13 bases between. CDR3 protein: CASGEGGPDTQYF. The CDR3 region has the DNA TGTGCCAGCGGGGAGGGGGGCCCAGATACGCAGTATTTT.

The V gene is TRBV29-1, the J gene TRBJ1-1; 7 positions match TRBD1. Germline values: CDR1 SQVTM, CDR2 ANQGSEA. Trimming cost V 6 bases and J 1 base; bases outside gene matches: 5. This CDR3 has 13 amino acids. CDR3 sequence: CSVPGQPNTEAFF. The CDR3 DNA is TGCAGCGTCCCGGGACAGCCGAACACTGAAGCTTTCTTT.

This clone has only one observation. As DNA, the CDR3 is TGTGCCACCAGTGATACGGGACAGAATCAGCCCCAGCATTTT. Amino acids: CATSDTGQNQPQHF. The chain carries TRBV24-1 and TRBJ1-5; 7 bases line up with TRBD1. V shed 3 bases, J shed 4 bases, and the junction held 2 bases outside the gene matches. Germline V lookup: CDR1 KGHDR, CDR2 SFDVKD. CDR3 length equals 14 residues.

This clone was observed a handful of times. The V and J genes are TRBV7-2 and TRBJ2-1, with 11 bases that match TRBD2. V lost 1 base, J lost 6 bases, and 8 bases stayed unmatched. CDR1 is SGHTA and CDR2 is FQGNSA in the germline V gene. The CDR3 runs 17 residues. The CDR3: CASSLELAGGVLNEQFF. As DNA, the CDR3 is TGTGCCAGCAGCTTAGAGTTAGCGGGAGGGGTCCTCAATGAGCAGTTCTTC.